This T cell receptor (beta chain) was captured in a study of PD-1 blockade in classical Hodgkin lymphoma (dated by TCRdb to 2018 to 2021). Background on the whole study: Nivolumab dosing was 3 mg/kg intravenously every 2 weeks, continuing until either disease progression or unacceptable toxicity. The study used CyTOF and TCR beta sequencing to define a peripheral blood immune signature of response to PD-1 blockade in classical Hodgkin lymphoma.

Genomic DNA was isolated using the Qiagen DNeasy kit from unsorted PBMCs as well as from negatively selected CD4+ and CD8+ fractions. Amplification of TCR beta CDR3 regions was done by immunoSEQ multiplex PCR with primers that anneal to V and J segments. A synthetic immune receptor repertoire was used to minimize amplification bias, and remaining bias was computationally removed after sequencing. Per the authors' processing: Repertoire diversity was quantified as the Shannon entropy index using custom Python scripts. Unsorted, CD4+ and CD8+ repertoires were analyzed separately, except in combined analyses where CD4+ and CD8+ sequences were merged in silico. Clonal expansion was defined as a frequency increase of at least 2-fold after treatment compared with C1D1, and clones undetected at baseline were assigned a pseudocount of 0.5. Clones with 0 or 1 copy at C1D1 were classified as singleton clones, and clones with 2 or more copies were classified as non-singleton clones. Clones expanded in unsorted samples were labelled as CD4+, CD8+ or unknown by matching protein sequences in sorted samples from the same patient. Wilcoxon tests on paired samples were used to test diversity changes from C1D1 to C4D1. TCRdb re-hosts the immuneACCESS table, in-frame sequences only. Its copies lack some clones; in the studies checked, an unresolved V gene accounts for under half of them, and the cause for the rest is not known. V and J calls and clone size are those listed in that table; D and trimming were worked out from the DNA. The sample records more than 40,000 clones, roughly three quarters of which are singletons. Around 20% of the sample lies in the top ten.

The sample's time point label is to be understood as: cycle 4 day 1 (C4D1), after more than five weeks of nivolumab. Every trial patient had relapsed after autologous stem cell transplantation, and cohorts A, B and C differed in prior brentuximab vedotin exposure. The trial cohort included around 60 patients with relapsed/refractory classical Hodgkin lymphoma, and each patient had a best overall response of complete response, partial response or progressive disease. Single-agent nivolumab was administered to trial patients in the multi-cohort phase II CheckMate 205 trial. An independent review committee assessed best overall response by applying the 2007 International Working Group response criteria. Trial PBMCs were collected immediately before nivolumab initiation (C1D1) and during therapy at cycle 2 day 1 and cycle 4 day 1. Peripheral blood was collected in 8 mL Vacutainer Cell Preparation Tubes, from which PBMCs were isolated by centrifugation and then cryopreserved.

To note about this clone: Its antigen specificity is not known. One base away there is no much larger clone; base qualities are not given.

Including cysteine and phenylalanine, the CDR3 has 14 amino acids. CDR3 DNA only is kept here, 42 bases in frame from base 1. The germline ends are 14 bases apart after V is trimmed by 2 bases and J by 6 bases. CDR1 and CDR2, looked up from the germline V gene, are MNHNS and SASEGT. Results and caveats for the whole study, not just this receptor: The study covered only a single clinical trial cohort, and the causes of the repertoire differences, possibly disease activity or prior therapy, were still not defined. By C4D1, a significant rise was seen in CD4+ TCR diversity but not in CD8+ TCR diversity (p=0.0027 vs p=0.16), and the rise was most apparent among complete responders (p=0.02). Baseline TCR diversity was reported to be lower in newly diagnosed patients than in healthy donors and to be lower still in relapsed/refractory patients. Trial patients with a complete response had baseline diversity similar to that of newly diagnosed patients, while partial responders and progressors had significantly lower diversity. Diversity was lower in patients who began nivolumab less than 1 year after ASCT, so these patients were left out of later analyses to avoid confounding by immune reconstitution.

This sequence uses TRBV6-1 and TRBJ2-7, with the D segment identity uncertain. This TCR was sampled from a human donor with classical Hodgkin lymphoma. The sequenced sample was peripheral blood mononuclear cells (PBMCs), obtained before the fourth cycle of nivolumab. The bases read TGTGCCAGCAGTGAAAAGGGCAGAATGGCCGAGCAGTACTTC. This encodes CASSEKGRMAEQYF.